This T cell receptor (beta chain) stems from a study of T cell responses to AZD1222 COVID-19 vaccine. General study findings and limits: Donors were mostly white British, more females; clonal diversity possibly underestimated. Repertoires in all cases were sampled only once the peak T cell response had passed.

CDR3 length: 14 amino acids. Trimming removed 0 bases from V and 1 base from J, with 6 bases in between. Measured with immunoSEQ multiplex PCR; TCRdb has only the in-frame clones, and not every one. The table shows roughly 100,000 clones, with about 91% occurring only once. Note on this clone: Antigen: not known.

The sequencing used peripheral blood, collected on day 0 of AZD1222 vaccination. This sequence was found in an adult in good health. This sequence joins TRBV23-1 and TRBJ1-1; no reliable D call. TRBV23-1 is identified as an open reading frame with a role that is uncertain. CDR3 sequence reads: CASSQSRENTEAFF. The CDR3 DNA follows: TGCGCCAGCAGTCAATCGAGAGAGAACACTGAAGCTTTCTTT.